Listed below are T cell receptor beta chains from one sample, sequenced in a study of blood T cell repertoires in COVID-19. Generated by immunoSEQ multiplex PCR, the TCRdb table keeps only in-frame clones and is missing some. The table lists fewer than 100,000 clones, roughly 89% of them singletons, with about 16% in the top ten. Sequenced input: peripheral blood. The receptors shown here come from a human donor in a cohort sampled during active COVID-19. Each CDR3 is given with its conserved first and last residue. A D gene is named only where the DNA matches it firmly. Clone sizes are given selectively: once, few, many, or a class where the clone is expanded.

J: TRBJ2-7; V: TRBV5-1; D: .; size: .; CDR3: CASSLDRAGYEQYF; DNA: TGCGCCAGCAGCTTGGACAGGGCAGGGTACGAGCAGTACTTC
J: TRBJ2-1; V: TRBV7-6; D: TRBD2; size: .; CDR3: CASSLEPSGRYNEQFF; DNA: TGTGCCAGCAGCTTAGAACCTAGCGGGAGATACAATGAGCAGTTCTTC
J: TRBJ1-2; V: TRBV19; D: TRBD1; size: .; CDR3: CASRTGTGNYGYTF; DNA: TGTGCCAGTAGAACCGGGACAGGGAACTATGGCTACACCTTC
J: TRBJ2-7; V: TRBV7-9; D: .; size: .; CDR3: CASSLARRGEQYF; DNA: TGTGCCAGCAGCTTAGCACGGAGGGGCGAGCAGTACTTC
J: TRBJ2-7; V: TRBV4-3; D: .; size: .; CDR3: CASSQDRINKLAYEQYF; DNA: TGCGCCAGCAGCCAAGATCGAATCAACAAACTAGCATACGAGCAGTACTTC
J: TRBJ2-1; V: TRBV4-3; D: .; size: .; CDR3: CASSRSWAGGTFYNEQFF; DNA: TGCGCCAGCAGCCGGTCCTGGGCTGGGGGGACTTTCTACAATGAGCAGTTCTTC
J: TRBJ1-2; V: TRBV12-3/TRBV12-4; D: TRBD1; size: .; CDR3: CASRLGTGAGYTF; DNA: TGTGCCAGCAGACTCGGGACAGGGGCCGGCTACACCTTC
J: TRBJ1-2; V: TRBV9; D: .; size: .; CDR3: CASSGLRGGDYGYTF; DNA: TGTGCCAGCAGTGGTCTTCGGGGAGGGGACTATGGCTACACCTTC
J: TRBJ1-5; V: TRBV18; D: .; size: few; CDR3: CASSPTVFSNQPQHF; DNA: TGTGCCAGCTCACCAACGGTGTTTAGCAATCAGCCCCAGCATTTT
J: TRBJ2-7; V: TRBV28; D: TRBD1; size: .; CDR3: CASSSGQGPYEQYF; DNA: TGTGCCAGCAGCTCGGGACAGGGGCCCTACGAGCAGTACTTC
J: TRBJ1-2; V: TRBV5-1; D: .; size: .; CDR3: CASSLSGDVYTF; DNA: TGCGCCAGCAGCTTAAGCGGCGATGTCTACACCTTC
J: TRBJ1-2; V: TRBV7-9; D: .; size: few; CDR3: CASRPRDIYEVNYGYTF; DNA: TGTGCCAGCAGACCGAGGGACATCTACGAGGTTAACTATGGCTACACCTTC
J: TRBJ2-7; V: TRBV27; D: TRBD2; size: .; CDR3: CASSPASGSAEQYF; DNA: TGTGCCAGCAGTCCCGCTAGCGGTTCCGCCGAGCAGTACTTC
J: TRBJ2-7; V: TRBV27; D: .; size: .; CDR3: CASSLRDTAYEQYF; DNA: TGTGCCAGCAGTTTGCGCGACACCGCCTACGAGCAGTACTTC
J: TRBJ2-7; V: TRBV12-3/TRBV12-4; D: .; size: .; CDR3: CASSLYRPYEQYF; DNA: TGTGCCAGCAGTTTATACAGACCCTACGAGCAGTACTTC
J: TRBJ2-1; V: TRBV14; D: .; size: .; CDR3: CASSQVGGHNEQFF; DNA: TGTGCCAGCAGCCAAGTCGGGGGACACAATGAGCAGTTCTTC
J: TRBJ1-1; V: TRBV29-1; D: .; size: .; CDR3: CSVDWGRAGAFF; DNA: TGCAGCGTTGATTGGGGCCGGGCCGGAGCTTTCTTT
J: TRBJ1-1; V: TRBV11-2; D: TRBD1; size: .; CDR3: CASSPKTGLNTEAFF; DNA: TGTGCCAGCAGCCCGAAGACAGGGCTGAACACTGAAGCTTTCTTT
J: TRBJ1-1; V: TRBV3-1/TRBV3-2; D: .; size: .; CDR3: CASSQDLTVGAEAFF; DNA: TGTGCCAGCAGCCAAGATTTAACGGTTGGAGCTGAAGCTTTCTTT
J: TRBJ1-6; V: TRBV6-1; D: TRBD1; size: .; CDR3: CASSEPQGARNNSPLHF; DNA: TGTGCCAGCAGTGAGCCACAGGGGGCGCGAAATAATTCACCCCTCCACTTT
J: TRBJ2-1; V: TRBV5-1; D: TRBD2; size: .; CDR3: CASSSLAGGSSYNEQFF; DNA: TGCGCCAGCAGCTCACTAGCGGGGGGGAGCTCCTACAATGAGCAGTTCTTC
J: TRBJ1-4; V: TRBV19; D: TRBD1; size: .; CDR3: CASSIDRTGDNEKLFF; DNA: TGTGCCAGTAGTATAGATCGGACAGGAGATAATGAAAAACTGTTTTTT
J: TRBJ1-5; V: TRBV19; D: .; size: .; CDR3: CASSIGGGTNQPQHF; DNA: TGTGCCAGTAGTATAGGAGGAGGTACGAATCAGCCCCAGCATTTT
J: TRBJ2-5; V: TRBV5-1; D: .; size: .; CDR3: CASSLGTLQETQYF; DNA: TGCGCCAGCAGCTTGGGAACTTTACAAGAGACCCAGTACTTC
J: TRBJ2-1; V: TRBV5-1; D: .; size: .; CDR3: CASSPEKSSYNEQFF; DNA: TGCGCCAGCAGTCCCGAGAAGTCGTCCTACAATGAGCAGTTCTTC
J: TRBJ1-1; V: TRBV9; D: TRBD1; size: once; CDR3: CASSAQGSGTEAFF; DNA: TGTGCCAGCAGCGCACAGGGGAGCGGCACTGAAGCTTTCTTT
J: TRBJ2-7; V: TRBV2; D: TRBD2; size: .; CDR3: CAGARTSVSYEQYF; DNA: TGTGCCGGAGCGCGGACTAGCGTCTCCTACGAGCAGTACTTC
J: TRBJ2-3; V: TRBV28; D: TRBD1; size: .; CDR3: CASSLGNRGLSTDTQYF; DNA: TGTGCCAGCAGTTTAGGCAACAGGGGGTTGAGCACAGATACGCAGTATTTT
J: TRBJ1-2; V: TRBV9; D: TRBD1; size: .; CDR3: CASSAGQGIGYGYTF; DNA: TGTGCCAGCAGCGCTGGACAGGGGATCGGCTATGGCTACACCTTC
J: TRBJ2-5; V: TRBV18; D: TRBD2; size: .; CDR3: CASSPLASGPGTQYF; DNA: TGTGCCAGCTCACCTTTGGCTAGCGGCCCGGGGACCCAGTACTTC
J: TRBJ1-1; V: TRBV5-4; D: TRBD1; size: .; CDR3: CASSSDTGVGNTEAFF; DNA: TGTGCCAGCAGTTCGGACACAGGGGTAGGGAACACTGAAGCTTTCTTT
J: TRBJ2-1; V: TRBV6-4; D: TRBD2; size: .; CDR3: CASSDSTGDGLASFDEQFF; DNA: TGTGCCAGCAGTGACTCGACCGGCGACGGACTAGCGAGTTTCGATGAGCAGTTCTTC